This TCR beta chain was identified during a study of radiotherapy plus CTLA-4 blockade in lung cancer. Findings and caveats of the study: The best prediction of response reportedly came from early blood T cell clone dynamics, with interferon-beta.

The CDR3 is made up of 15 amino acids. The ends lost 4 bases at V and 7 bases at J; junction bases unmatched: 9. Germline-derived CDR1 and CDR2 are MNHEY and SVGAGI. Produced via immunoSEQ multiplex PCR; TCRdb's table is partial and in-frame only. Of approximately 39,000 clones in the sample, approximately 72% were seen once. Concerning this clone: Its antigen remains unidentified.

The sequencing here drew on peripheral blood, taken from a patient treated with radiotherapy plus ipilimumab. The chain uses TRBV6-5 and TRBJ1-5, with 8 bases that match TRBD1. This clonotype originated in a human donor with non-small cell lung cancer who had stable disease on radiotherapy plus ipilimumab. The CDR3 DNA follows: TGTGCCAGCAGTTCCTCCGGGACAGGCGGGCAGCCCCAGCATTTT. It is translated as CASSSSGTGGQPQHF.